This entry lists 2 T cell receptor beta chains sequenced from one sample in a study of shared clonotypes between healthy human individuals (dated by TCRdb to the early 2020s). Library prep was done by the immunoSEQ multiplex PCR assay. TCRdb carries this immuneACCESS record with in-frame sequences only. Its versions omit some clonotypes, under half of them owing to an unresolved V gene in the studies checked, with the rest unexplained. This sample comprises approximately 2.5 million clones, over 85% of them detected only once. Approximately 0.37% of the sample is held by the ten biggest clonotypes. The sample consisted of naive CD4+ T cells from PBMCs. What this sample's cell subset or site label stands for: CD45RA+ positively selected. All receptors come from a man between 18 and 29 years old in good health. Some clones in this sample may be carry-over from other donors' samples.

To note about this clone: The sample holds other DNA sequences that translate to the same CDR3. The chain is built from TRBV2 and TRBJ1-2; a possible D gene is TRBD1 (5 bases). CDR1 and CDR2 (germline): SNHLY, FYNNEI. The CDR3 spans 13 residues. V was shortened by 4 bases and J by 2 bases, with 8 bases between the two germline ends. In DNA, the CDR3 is TGTGCCAGCAGTGTGGGGGGAAACTATGGCTACACCTTC. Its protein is CASSVGGNYGYTF. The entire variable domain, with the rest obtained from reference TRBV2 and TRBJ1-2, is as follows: EPEVTQTPSHQVTQMGQEVILRCVPISNHLYFYWYRQILGQKVEFLVSFYNNEISEKSEIFDDQFSVERPDGSNFTLKIRSTKLEDSAMYFCASSVGGNYGYTFGSGTRLTVV.

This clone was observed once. The CDR3 is CASSTVAGGRGEQYF. The CDR3 DNA reads as TGCGCCAGCAGCACCGTAGCGGGAGGGCGAGGAGAGCAGTACTTC. The chain recombines TRBV5-1 with TRBJ2-7; 11 bases agree with TRBD2. Germline V gives CDR1 SGHRS, CDR2 YFSETQ. V was pared by 4 bases and J by 7 bases, with 10 bases of the junction left unmatched. This CDR3 region has 15 residues.